A single sample is the source of the 13 T cell receptor beta chains below, sequenced in a study of cytomegalovirus exposure and HLA in healthy donors. The repertoire was sequenced with immunoSEQ multiplex PCR; TCRdb's copy has only in-frame clones and lacks some. The sample has some 59,000 clones, 89% seen once. Material for sequencing was PBMCs. The receptor set was obtained from a woman aged 18-30 years in good health and CMV-seronegative.

The V and J genes are TRBV19 and TRBJ2-5; D is perhaps TRBD2 (5 bases). Per germline, CDR1 LNHDA and CDR2 SQIVND (reference sequence). Trimming cost V 3 bases and J 4 bases, with 15 bases left between them. CDR3 length equals 15 residues. The CDR3 nucleotides are TGTGCCAGTAGTATTGAGGGATCGAGGAGAGAGACCCAGTACTTC. Translated: CASSIEGSRRETQYF.

The chain employs TRBV6-6 and TRBJ2-3; the D is unclear. Germline CDR1 MNHNY, CDR2 SVGAGI (reference sequence). V lost 7 bases and J lost 0, with 14 bases in between. The CDR3 has 15 amino acids. CDR3 protein: CASTQRHSSTDTQYF. In DNA, the CDR3 is TGTGCCAGCACCCAGAGACATTCTAGCACAGATACGCAGTATTTT.

V gene TRBV29-1 combines with J gene TRBJ2-7; a possible D gene is TRBD2 (6 bases). This CDR3 is built from 13 residues. Per the germline V gene, CDR1 is SQVTM and CDR2 is ANQGSEA. CDR3 in DNA: TGCGGGTGGTGGGGGAGGCTCTCCTACGAGCAGTACTTC. It translates to CGWWGRLSYEQYF.

The chain carries TRBV13 and TRBJ1-2; 9 bases match TRBD1. The ends lost 3 bases at V and 2 bases at J; junction bases unmatched: 4. The CDR3 contains 15 residues. Germline lookup yields CDR1 PRHDT and CDR2 FYEKMQ (reference sequence). CDR3 bases: TGTGCCAGCAGCTTGGGGACAGGGAACAACTATGGCTACACCTTC. It encodes CASSLGTGNNYGYTF.

The rearrangement joins TRBV9 to TRBJ2-7, with TRBD2 matching 10 bases. CDR3 size: 15 residues. The germline gives CDR1 SGDLS, CDR2 YYNGEE. With 3 bases clipped from V and 6 bases from J, the junction kept 9 bases outside the gene matches. CDR3 DNA: TGTGCCAGCAGCGAAGGAGCGGGAGGGATAGTCGAGCAGTACTTC. Protein sequence: CASSEGAGGIVEQYF.

This clone was seen a single time. The J gene is TRBJ1-1, the V gene TRBV6-6; 7 bases are shared with TRBD1. CDR1 and CDR2 from the germline V gene are MNHNY and SVGAGI (reference sequence). The CDR3 contains 13 residues. V lost 7 bases to trimming and J lost 3 bases; unmatched junction nucleotides: 5. The CDR3 DNA reads as TGTGCCAGCACTTTCGACAGGGACACTGAAGCTTTCTTT. Its translation is CASTFDRDTEAFF.

This chain uses TRBV9 with TRBJ2-5; D possibly corresponds to TRBD2 (6 bases). Germline V gene sequence: CDR1 SGDLS, CDR2 YYNGEE. V lost 0 bases to trimming and J lost 1 base, with 13 bases between them. The CDR3 totals 16 residues. CDR3 nucleotide sequence: TGTGCCAGCAGCGTAGGGGTCGGGGGACTCCAAGAGACCCAGTACTTC. Translation gives CASSVGVGGLQETQYF.

The V gene is TRBV13, the J gene TRBJ2-3; tentatively, D is TRBD2 (6 bases). Deletions cut 8 bases from V and 1 base from J, with 7 bases between. The CDR3 loop spans 12 amino acids. Per germline, CDR1 PRHDT and CDR2 FYEKMQ (reference sequence). The CDR3 nucleotides read TGTGCCAGCCGCGGGGGCACAGATACGCAGTATTTT. This sequence encodes CASRGGTDTQYF.

This chain's CDR3 is CAWRLLDRGRGNEQFF. The CDR3 bases are TGTGCCTGGAGGCTACTCGACAGGGGACGAGGTAATGAGCAGTTCTTC. The chain recombines TRBV30 with TRBJ2-1, with 8 bases lining up with TRBD1. The CDR3 is 16 residues long. The germline CDR1 and CDR2 sequences are GTSNPN and SVGIG (reference sequence). With 3 bases clipped from V and 7 bases from J, the junction kept 14 bases outside the gene matches.

This chain connects TRBV18 to TRBJ2-6, with D unresolved. V was cut by 3 bases and J by 2 bases, with 2 bases left in between. The CDR3 consists of 13 residues. Germline lookup yields CDR1 KGHSH and CDR2 LQKENI. The CDR3 coding sequence is TGTGCCAGCTCACCTACTGGGGCCAACGTCCTGACTTTC. Amino acids: CASSPTGANVLTF.

The V call is TRBV5-6, the J call TRBJ1-4; a possible D gene is TRBD1 (5 bases). CDR3 length: 15 residues. Between the trimmed V and J ends, which lost 3 bases and 6 bases, there was a span of 15 bases. Germline CDR1 SGHDT, CDR2 YYEEEE. In DNA, the CDR3 is TGTGCCAGCAGCTATTCGCAGGGAAAGCATGAAAAACTGTTTTTT. Translating it yields CASSYSQGKHEKLFF. Together with reference TRBV5-6 and TRBJ1-4, the CDR3 gives the full variable domain: DAGVTQSPTHLIKTRGQQVTLRCSPKSGHDTVSWYQQALGQGPQFIFQYYEEEERQRGNFPDRFSGHQFPNYSSELNVNALLLGDSALYLCASSYSQGKHEKLFFGSGTQLSVL.

In its sample, this clone was seen once. The chain carries TRBV2 and TRBJ2-3; no clear D. This CDR3 spans 13 amino acids. Germline CDR1 and CDR2: SNHLY and FYNNEI. Trimming took 2 bases from V and 2 from J, leaving 5 bases between them. The CDR3 DNA reads as TGTGCCAGCAGTGAAACAGCCACAGATACGCAGTATTTT. This translates into CASSETATDTQYF. Based on the CDR3 plus reference TRBV2 and TRBJ2-3, the full variable domain is EPEVTQTPSHQVTQMGQEVILRCVPISNHLYFYWYRQILGQKVEFLVSFYNNEISEKSEIFDDQFSVERPDGSNFTLKIRSTKLEDSAMYFCASSETATDTQYFGPGTRLTVL.

This CDR3 is CASSSHPGLAGEEQYF. CDR3 sequence (DNA): TGTGCCAGCAGCTCCCATCCGGGACTAGCGGGGGAAGAGCAGTACTTC. The rearrangement links TRBV5-8 to TRBJ2-7; 14 nucleotides line up with TRBD2. The germline V gene has CDR1 SGHTS and CDR2 YDEGEE. The CDR3 loop spans 16 amino acids. V trimming: 3 bases; J trimming: 7 bases; junction bases outside the gene matches: 9.